This T cell receptor beta chain originates from a study of cytomegalovirus exposure and HLA in healthy donors. Study-wide points: At a 0.05 false discovery rate, a later analysis found over 15,000 TCR beta sequences to be associated with HLA alleles. Presence/absence analysis assumed near-uniform sequencing depth across donors.

On this clone: What it binds is unknown.

The CDR3 spans 15 residues. Trimming took 7 bases from V and 4 from J, leaving 18 bases between them. CDR1 SGHTS and CDR2 YDEGEE come from the germline V gene. The study ran its PCR with 60 Vbeta and 13 Jbeta primers. The repertoire was sequenced with immunoSEQ multiplex PCR; TCRdb's copy has only in-frame clones and lacks some. This sample has 100,000 or so clones, with 78% found just once. The chain is built from TRBV5-8 and TRBJ1-5, with unresolved D. The TCR was taken from a man aged 30 to 45 in good health and CMV-seronegative. The sample was PBMCs. CDR3 nucleotides: TGTGCCAGCCGCCGCGGTCCCCTAGCAAATCAGCCCCAGCATTTT. Amino acid sequence: CASRRGPLANQPQHF.